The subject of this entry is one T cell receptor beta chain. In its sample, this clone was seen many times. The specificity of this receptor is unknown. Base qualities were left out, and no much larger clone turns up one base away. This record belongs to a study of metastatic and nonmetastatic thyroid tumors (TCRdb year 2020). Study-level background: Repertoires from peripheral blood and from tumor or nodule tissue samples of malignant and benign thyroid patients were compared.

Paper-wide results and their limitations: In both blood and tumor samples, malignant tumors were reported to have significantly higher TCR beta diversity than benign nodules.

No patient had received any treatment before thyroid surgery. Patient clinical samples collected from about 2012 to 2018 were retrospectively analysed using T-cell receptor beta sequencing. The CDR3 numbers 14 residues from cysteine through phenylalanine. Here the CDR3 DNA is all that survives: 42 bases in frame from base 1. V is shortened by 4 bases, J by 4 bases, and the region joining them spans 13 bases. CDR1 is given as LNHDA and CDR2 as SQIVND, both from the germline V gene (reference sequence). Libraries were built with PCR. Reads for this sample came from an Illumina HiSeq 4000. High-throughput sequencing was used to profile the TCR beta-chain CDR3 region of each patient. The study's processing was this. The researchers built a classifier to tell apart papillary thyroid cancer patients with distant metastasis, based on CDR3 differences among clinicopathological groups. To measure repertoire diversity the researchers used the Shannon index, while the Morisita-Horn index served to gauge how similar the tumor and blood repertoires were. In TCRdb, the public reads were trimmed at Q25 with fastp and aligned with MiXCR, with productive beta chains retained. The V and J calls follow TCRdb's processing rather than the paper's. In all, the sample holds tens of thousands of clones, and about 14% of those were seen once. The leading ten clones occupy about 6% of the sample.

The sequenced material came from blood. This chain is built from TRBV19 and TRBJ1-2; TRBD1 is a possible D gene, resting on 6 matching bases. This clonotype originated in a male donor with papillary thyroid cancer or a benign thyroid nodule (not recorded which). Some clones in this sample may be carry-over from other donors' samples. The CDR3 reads CASSTLQGSYGYTF. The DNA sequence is TGTGCCAGTAGTACACTTCAGGGGTCCTATGGCTACACCTTC.